The clone carrying this TCR beta chain was observed a single time. The sample holds other DNA sequences that translate to the same CDR3. Germline V gene lookup returns CDR1 MNHEY and CDR2 SVGEGT. With 2 bases clipped from V and 3 bases from J, the junction kept 3 bases outside the gene matches. The CDR3 is made up of 15 amino acids. Assay used: immunoSEQ multiplex PCR; TCRdb lists only in-frame clones, some missing. The table lists fewer than 350,000 clones, 90% of them singletons. The sample belongs to a study of blood T cell repertoires in COVID-19. Study information: Researchers got acute and convalescent COVID-19 samples from the United States, Italy and Spain.

The chain is built from TRBV6-2 or TRBV6-3 and TRBJ2-7; the match to TRBD2 covers 11 bases. This TCR derives from a woman aged 18 to 35 with acute COVID-19. Material: PBMCs or T cells enriched from blood (not recorded which). The DNA for the CDR3 is TGTGCCAGCAGTTACGGGCTAGCGGGAGGCTACGAGCAGTACTTC. Its translation: CASSYGLAGGYEQYF.